The present entry profiles one T cell receptor (beta chain) with its context. PCR was performed using 60 Vbeta and 13 Jbeta primers. Sequenced by immunoSEQ multiplex PCR; TCRdb stores in-frame clones only, minus some. The data contain hundreds of thousands of clones, roughly 70% of them singletons. These data come from a study of cytomegalovirus exposure and HLA in healthy donors. The CDR3 runs to 13 residues. The ends were cut back, 5 bases at V and 4 bases at J, with 8 bases in the middle. CDR1 MNHNY and CDR2 SVGAGI come from the germline V gene (reference sequence). This clonotype originated in a female donor in good health and CMV-seronegative. The sequenced sample was PBMCs. The rearrangement joins TRBV6-6 to TRBJ2-2; D is ambiguous. This CDR3 reads CASSPQATGELFF. CDR3 nucleotides: TGTGCCAGCAGTCCGCAAGCCACCGGGGAGCTGTTTTTT.